This entry features one T cell receptor beta chain sequence. Antigen unknown. This may arise from a read error, as a much more abundant clone is one base away. This CDR3 has 18 residues. CDR1 and CDR2 (germline): SGHRS, YFSETQ. Using a J-beta primer mix together with a sample-barcoded 5' primer, a second PCR was run for about 7 to 12 cycles. Every single cDNA molecule received a tag from a template-switch adaptor with 12 random nucleotides. TCRdb reprocessed the 5' RACE reads via MiXCR and lists one record per CDR3 protein. This table holds hundreds of thousands of distinct CDR3 sequences, approximately 31% found once. This sample is drawn from a study of blood T cells in healthy people across ages. Study-wide findings and caveats: CMV infection status of these donors was not known. Roughly linear age-related decline in beta diversity appeared, significant by age approximately 40. Higher diversity, along with more naive CD4+ cells, distinguished long-lived donors from aged donors.

The receptor was derived from a woman older than 75 in good health. This chain uses TRBV5-1 with TRBJ2-3; 14 nucleotides match TRBD2. Sequenced: blood. The DNA for the CDR3 is TGCGCCAGCAGCTTTGGACTAGCGGGGGGTAGAGGCACAGATACGCGGTATTTT. It yields the protein CASSFGLAGGRGTDTRYF.